Sequencing of this TCR beta chain was carried out in a study of long-term antiretroviral therapy in people with HIV. Findings and caveats of the study: Clones showing expansion before ART dominated the repertoire at all time points.

They ran version v3.0 of the immunoSEQ assay at survey level. Clones were read by immunoSEQ multiplex PCR, and TCRdb kept only the in-frame ones, dropping some. This table holds tens of thousands of clones, roughly 92% found once. As regards this clone: Its antigen is as yet unknown.

Germline V gene data show CDR1 as LGHNT and CDR2 as FRNRAP. The CDR3 extends over 15 amino acids. The ends lost 7 bases at V and 2 bases at J; junction bases unmatched: 5. The specimen was unsorted PBMCs, collected roughly 6.3 years after starting antiretroviral therapy. The rearrangement uses TRBV12-5 and TRBJ2-1; 10 nucleotides align to TRBD1. The sequence was collected from a woman aged 40 to 49 with HIV. The CDR3 is CASALGQGAYNEQFF. The CDR3 DNA sequence: TGTGCTAGTGCCCTAGGACAGGGGGCCTACAATGAGCAGTTCTTC.